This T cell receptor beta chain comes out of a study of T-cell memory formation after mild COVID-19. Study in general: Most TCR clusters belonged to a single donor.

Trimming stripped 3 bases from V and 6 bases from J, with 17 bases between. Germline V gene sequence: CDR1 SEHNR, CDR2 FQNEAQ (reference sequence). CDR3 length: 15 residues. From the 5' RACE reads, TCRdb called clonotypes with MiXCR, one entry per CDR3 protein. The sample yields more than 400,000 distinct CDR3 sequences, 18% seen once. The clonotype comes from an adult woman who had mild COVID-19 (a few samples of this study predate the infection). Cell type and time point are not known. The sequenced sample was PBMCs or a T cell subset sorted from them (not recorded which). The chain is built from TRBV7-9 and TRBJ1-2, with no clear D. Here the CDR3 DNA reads TGTGCCAGCAGCTTCCTTGGCAGCGCCGACAATGGCTACACCTTC. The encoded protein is CASSFLGSADNGYTF.